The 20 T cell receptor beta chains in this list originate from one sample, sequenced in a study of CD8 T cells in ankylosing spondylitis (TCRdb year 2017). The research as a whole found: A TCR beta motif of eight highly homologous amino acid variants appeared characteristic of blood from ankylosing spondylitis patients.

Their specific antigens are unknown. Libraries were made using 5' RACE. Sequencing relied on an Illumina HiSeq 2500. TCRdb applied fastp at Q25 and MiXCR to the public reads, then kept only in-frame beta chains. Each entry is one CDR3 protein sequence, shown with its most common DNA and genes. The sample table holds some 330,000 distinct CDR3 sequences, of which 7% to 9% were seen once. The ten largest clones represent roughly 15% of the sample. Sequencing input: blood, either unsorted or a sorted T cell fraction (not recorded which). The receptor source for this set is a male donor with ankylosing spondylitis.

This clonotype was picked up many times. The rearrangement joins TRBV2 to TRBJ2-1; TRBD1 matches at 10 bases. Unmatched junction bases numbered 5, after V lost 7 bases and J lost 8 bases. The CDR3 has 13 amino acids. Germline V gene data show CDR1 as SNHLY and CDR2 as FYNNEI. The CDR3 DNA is TGTGCCAGCAATCGGGACAGGGGTGATGAGCAGTTCTTC. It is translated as CASNRDRGDEQFF. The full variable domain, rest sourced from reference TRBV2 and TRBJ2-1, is EPEVTQTPSHQVTQMGQEVILRCVPISNHLYFYWYRQILGQKVEFLVSFYNNEISEKSEIFDDQFSVERPDGSNFTLKIRSTKLEDSAMYFCASNRDRGDEQFFGPGTRLTVL.

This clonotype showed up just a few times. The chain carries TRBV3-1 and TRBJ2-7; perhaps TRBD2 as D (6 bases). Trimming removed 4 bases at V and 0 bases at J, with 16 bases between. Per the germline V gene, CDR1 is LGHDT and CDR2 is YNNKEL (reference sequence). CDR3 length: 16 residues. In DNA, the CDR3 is TGTGCCAGCAGCCTCTCCTTAGCGGTCAGCTCCTACGAGCAGTACTTC. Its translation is CASSLSLAVSSYEQYF.

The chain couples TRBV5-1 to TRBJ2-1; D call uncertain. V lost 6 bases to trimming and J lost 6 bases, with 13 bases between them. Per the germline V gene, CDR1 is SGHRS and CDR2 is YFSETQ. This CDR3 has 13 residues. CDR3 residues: CASTQGRTNEQFF. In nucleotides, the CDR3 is TGCGCCAGCACCCAAGGGCGGACCAATGAGCAGTTCTTC.

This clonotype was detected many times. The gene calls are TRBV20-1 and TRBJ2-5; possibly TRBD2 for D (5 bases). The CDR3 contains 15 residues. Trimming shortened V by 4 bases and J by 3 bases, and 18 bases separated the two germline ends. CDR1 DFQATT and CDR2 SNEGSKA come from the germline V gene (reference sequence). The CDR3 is CSANLEPGWEETQYF. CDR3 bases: TGCAGTGCTAATCTAGAGCCGGGATGGGAAGAGACCCAGTACTTC.

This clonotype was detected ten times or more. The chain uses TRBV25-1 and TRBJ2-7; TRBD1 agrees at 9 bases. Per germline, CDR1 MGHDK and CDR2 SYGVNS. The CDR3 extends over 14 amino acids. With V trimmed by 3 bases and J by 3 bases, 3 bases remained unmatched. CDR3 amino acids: CASSDRDRVYEQYF. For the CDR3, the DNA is TGTGCCAGCAGTGACCGGGACAGGGTCTACGAGCAGTACTTC.

Here the CDR3 DNA reads TGTGCCAGCAGCTTCCAAACGTACAATGAGCAGTTCTTC. Its translation is CASSFQTYNEQFF. V and J are TRBV5-6 and TRBJ2-1; D gene uncertain. The CDR3 length is 13 residues. Germline CDR1 SGHDT, CDR2 YYEEEE. V lost 2 bases and J 4 bases, leaving 7 bases between the germline ends.

Written as DNA, the CDR3 is TGTGCCAGCAGCCCGATGACAGGGAGTCGGACCCAGTACTTC. This translates into CASSPMTGSRTQYF. This sequence joins TRBV12-3 or TRBV12-4 and TRBJ2-5; 7 nucleotides line up with TRBD1. The CDR3 loop spans 14 amino acids. The J segment lost 7 bases and the V segment lost 6 bases, leaving 11 bases of the junction unmatched.

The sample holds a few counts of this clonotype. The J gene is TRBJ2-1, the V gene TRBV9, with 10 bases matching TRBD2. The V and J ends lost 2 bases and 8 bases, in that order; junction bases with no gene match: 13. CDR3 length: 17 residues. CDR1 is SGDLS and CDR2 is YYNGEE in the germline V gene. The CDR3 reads CASSVPRAGGEKDEQFF. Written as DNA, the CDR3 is TGTGCCAGCAGCGTCCCGAGAGCGGGAGGGGAAAAGGATGAGCAGTTCTTC.

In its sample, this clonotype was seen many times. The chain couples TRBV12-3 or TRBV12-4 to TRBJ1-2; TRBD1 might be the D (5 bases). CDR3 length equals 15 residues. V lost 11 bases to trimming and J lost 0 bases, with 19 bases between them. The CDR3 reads CASSAWGESNYGYTF. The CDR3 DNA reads TGTGCCTCCTCGGCTTGGGGGGAGTCTAACTATGGCTACACCTTC.

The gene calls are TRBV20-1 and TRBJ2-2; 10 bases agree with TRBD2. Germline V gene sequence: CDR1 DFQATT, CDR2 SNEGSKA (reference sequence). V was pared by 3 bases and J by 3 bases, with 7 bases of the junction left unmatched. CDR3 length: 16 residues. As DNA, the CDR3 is TGCAGTGCTAGTGCTGGACTAGCGGAGTACACCGGGGAGCTGTTTTTT. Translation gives CSASAGLAEYTGELFF.

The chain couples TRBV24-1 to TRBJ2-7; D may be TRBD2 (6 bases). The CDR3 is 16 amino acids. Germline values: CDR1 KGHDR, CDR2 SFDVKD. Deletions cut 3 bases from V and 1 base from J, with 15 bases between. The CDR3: CATSDPGGAGSYEQYF. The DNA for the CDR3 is TGTGCCACCAGTGATCCCGGGGGAGCGGGTTCCTACGAGCAGTACTTC.

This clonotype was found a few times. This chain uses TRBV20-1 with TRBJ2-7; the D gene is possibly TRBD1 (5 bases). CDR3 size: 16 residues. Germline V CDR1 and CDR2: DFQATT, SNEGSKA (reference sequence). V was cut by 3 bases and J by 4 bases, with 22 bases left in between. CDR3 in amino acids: CSASPPAGLEIYEQYF. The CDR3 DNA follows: TGCAGTGCTAGCCCCCCCGCAGGGCTCGAGATTTACGAGCAGTACTTC.

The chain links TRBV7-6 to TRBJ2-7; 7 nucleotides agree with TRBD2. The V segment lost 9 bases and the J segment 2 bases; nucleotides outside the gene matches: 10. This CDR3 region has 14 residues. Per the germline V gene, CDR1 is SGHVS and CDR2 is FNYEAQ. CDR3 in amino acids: CASGAGVSPYEQYF. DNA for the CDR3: TGTGCCAGTGGGGCGGGAGTAAGTCCCTACGAGCAGTACTTC.

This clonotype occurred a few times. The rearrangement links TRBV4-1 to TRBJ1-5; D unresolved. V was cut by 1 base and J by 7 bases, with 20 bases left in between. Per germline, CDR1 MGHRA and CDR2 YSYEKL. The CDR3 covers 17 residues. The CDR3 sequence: CASSQGLARGVRQPQHF. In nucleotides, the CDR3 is TGCGCCAGCAGCCAAGGTTTGGCTCGGGGAGTACGACAGCCCCAGCATTTT.

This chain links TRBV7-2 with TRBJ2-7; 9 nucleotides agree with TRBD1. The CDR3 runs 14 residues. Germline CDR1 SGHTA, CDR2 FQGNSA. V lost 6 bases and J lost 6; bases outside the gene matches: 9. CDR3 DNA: TGTGCCAGCAGAATCACCGGGACAGGGACCGAGCAGTACTTC. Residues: CASRITGTGTEQYF.

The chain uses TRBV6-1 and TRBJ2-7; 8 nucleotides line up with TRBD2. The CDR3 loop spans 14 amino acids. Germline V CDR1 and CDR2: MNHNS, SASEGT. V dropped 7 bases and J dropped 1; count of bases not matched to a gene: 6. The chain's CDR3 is CASKLAGGSYEQYF. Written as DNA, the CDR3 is TGTGCCAGCAAGCTAGCGGGCGGATCCTACGAGCAGTACTTC.

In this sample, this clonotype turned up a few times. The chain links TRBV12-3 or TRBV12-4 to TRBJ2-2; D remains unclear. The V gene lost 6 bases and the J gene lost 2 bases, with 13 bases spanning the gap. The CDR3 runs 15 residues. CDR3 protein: CASSQAARNTGELFF. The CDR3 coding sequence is TGTGCCAGCAGCCAGGCGGCACGAAACACCGGGGAGCTGTTTTTT.

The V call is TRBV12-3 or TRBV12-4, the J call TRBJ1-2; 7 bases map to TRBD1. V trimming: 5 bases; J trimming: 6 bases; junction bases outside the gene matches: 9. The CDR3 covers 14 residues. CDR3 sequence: CASSPAGTENGYTF. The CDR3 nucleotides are TGTGCCAGCAGTCCCGCCGGGACAGAAAATGGCTACACCTTC.

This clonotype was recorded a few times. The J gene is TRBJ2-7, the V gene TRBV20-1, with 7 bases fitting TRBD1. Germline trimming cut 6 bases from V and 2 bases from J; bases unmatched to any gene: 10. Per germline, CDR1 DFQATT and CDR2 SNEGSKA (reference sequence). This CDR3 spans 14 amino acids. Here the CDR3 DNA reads TGCAGTGCCCTGGGACAGAATTCAGCCTACGAGCAGTACTTC. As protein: CSALGQNSAYEQYF.

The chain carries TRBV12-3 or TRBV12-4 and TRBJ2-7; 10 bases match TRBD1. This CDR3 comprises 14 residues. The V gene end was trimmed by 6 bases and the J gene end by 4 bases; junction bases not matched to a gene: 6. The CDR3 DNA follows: TGTGCCAGCAGCCGACAGGGGGCCGGTTACGAGCAGTACTTC. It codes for CASSRQGAGYEQYF.